This T cell receptor (beta chain) was identified in a study of breast tumors, draining lymph nodes, adjacent tissues. Samples came from axillary lymph nodes draining the breast cancer. Trimming cost V 3 bases and J 5 bases, with 9 bases left between them. There are 13 residues in the CDR3. Germline V gene data show CDR1 as MNHEY and CDR2 as SMNVEV (reference sequence). This clonotype occurred many times. Antigen specificity is unknown. TCRdb called the multiplex PCR reads again in MiXCR, with one record for every CDR3 protein. The data contain approximately 210,000 distinct CDR3 sequences, roughly 32% of them seen just once; the ten biggest clones take up about 1.4%. Points from the study as a whole: That most tumor T cells come from lymph nodes remained unproven. Tumor TCR diversity was below lymph nodes but above nontumor tissue.

The receptor comes from a female donor with breast cancer. Some clones in this sample may be carry-over from other donors' samples. Input material: axillary lymph node tissue. This chain joins TRBV27 and TRBJ2-3; the D gene is possibly TRBD1 (5 bases). Here the CDR3 reads CASSFRRGDTQYF. The CDR3 DNA reads as TGTGCCAGCAGTTTCAGAAGGGGAGATACGCAGTATTTT.